The 26 T cell receptor beta chains presented below share a single source sample, sequenced in a study of cytomegalovirus exposure and HLA in healthy donors. PCR employed 60 Vbeta and 13 Jbeta primers. Generated by immunoSEQ multiplex PCR, the TCRdb table keeps only in-frame clones and is missing some. The sample contains some 170,000 clones, 77% of which appear only once. Sequencing was done on a sample of PBMCs. These receptors were obtained from a woman younger than 45 in good health and CMV-seronegative.

This clone was recorded once. This chain connects TRBV5-6 to TRBJ2-7, with no clear D. Germline-derived CDR1 and CDR2 are SGHDT and YYEEEE. The V and J ends lost 0 bases and 4 bases respectively, with 5 bases between them. CDR3 length: 12 amino acids. The CDR3, as DNA: TGTGCCAGCAGCTTGGGAGTGTACGAGCAGTACTTC. This gives the protein CASSLGVYEQYF.

The chain links TRBV7-8 to TRBJ1-5; perhaps TRBD1 as D (6 bases). The CDR3 loop spans 15 amino acids. Germline values: CDR1 SGHVS, CDR2 FQNEAQ. V was pared by 5 bases and J by 3 bases, with 14 bases between. CDR3 region: CASSKPRGANQPQHF. The CDR3 DNA sequence: TGTGCCAGCAGCAAACCCAGGGGAGCCAATCAGCCCCAGCATTTT.

DNA of the CDR3: TGTGCCAGCAGACAAGAGGGACATACGTACACCGGGGAGCTGTTTTTT. Residues: CASRQEGHTYTGELFF. The chain carries TRBV27 and TRBJ2-2; the D gene is possibly TRBD1 (6 bases). The CDR3 consists of 16 residues. Germline-derived CDR1 and CDR2 are MNHEY and SMNVEV (reference sequence). The V and J ends lost 6 bases and 3 bases respectively, with 17 bases between them.

This sequence joins TRBV7-6 and TRBJ2-7; possibly TRBD2 for D (7 bases). This CDR3 contains 16 residues. V lost 5 bases and J lost 0, with 17 bases in between. Germline values: CDR1 SGHVS, CDR2 FNYEAQ. CDR3 nucleotide sequence: TGTGCCAGCAGCCCCCGGGGGGCTAGGGTCTCCTACGAGCAGTACTTC. Protein product: CASSPRGARVSYEQYF.

The rearrangement links TRBV6-5 to TRBJ2-7; 10 bases fit TRBD1. The CDR3 runs 14 residues. Germline V gene data show CDR1 as MNHEY and CDR2 as SVGAGI. V shed 7 bases, J shed 1 base, and the junction held 4 bases outside the gene matches. CDR3 nucleotides: TGTGCCAGCACGGACAGGGGGGCTTCCTACGAGCAGTACTTC. This translates into CASTDRGASYEQYF.

This clone was observed once. This chain's CDR3 is CASSLGANPYF. CDR3 bases: TGTGCCAGCAGCTTAGGAGCTAATCCGTACTTC. J is TRBJ2-7 and V is TRBV7-9; D is unresolved. CDR3 length equals 11 residues. Deletions cut 1 base from V and 12 bases from J, with 10 bases between. Germline V gene sequence: CDR1 SEHNR, CDR2 FQNEAQ (reference sequence).

There are a few counts of this clone. The chain carries TRBV2 and TRBJ2-7; 9 positions agree with TRBD1. The V segment lost 6 bases and the J segment 6 bases; nucleotides outside the gene matches: 6. The germline gives CDR1 SNHLY, CDR2 FYNNEI. This CDR3 has 13 residues. CDR3 protein: CASRLGQGGEQYF. CDR3 nucleotides: TGTGCCAGCAGATTGGGACAGGGTGGCGAGCAGTACTTC.

CDR3 loop: CASSTLYEQYF. In DNA form, the CDR3 reads TGTGCCAGTAGTACCCTCTACGAGCAGTACTTC. V and J are TRBV19 and TRBJ2-7, with no clear D. Trimming took off 4 bases at V and 3 bases at J, with 4 bases between the two ends. CDR1 LNHDA and CDR2 SQIVND come from the germline V gene (reference sequence). The CDR3 has 11 residues.

The chain is built from TRBV2 and TRBJ1-5; D is uncertain. CDR1 is SNHLY and CDR2 is FYNNEI in the germline V gene. V dropped 6 bases and J dropped 3 bases, with 9 bases sitting between them. This CDR3 comprises 13 residues. Here the CDR3 reads CASSRGFNQPQHF. The CDR3 DNA sequence: TGTGCCAGCAGCCGAGGATTCAATCAGCCCCAGCATTTT. Together with reference TRBV2 and TRBJ1-5, the CDR3 gives the full variable domain: EPEVTQTPSHQVTQMGQEVILRCVPISNHLYFYWYRQILGQKVEFLVSFYNNEISEKSEIFDDQFSVERPDGSNFTLKIRSTKLEDSAMYFCASSRGFNQPQHFGDGTRLSIL.

This chain links TRBV5-6 with TRBJ1-1, with 7 bases aligning to TRBD1. The ends lost 3 bases at V and 6 bases at J; junction bases unmatched: 8. The CDR3 consists of 14 residues. Germline V gives CDR1 SGHDT, CDR2 YYEEEE. CDR3: CASSSRDRVPEAFF. DNA of the CDR3: TGTGCCAGCAGCTCAAGAGACAGGGTCCCTGAAGCTTTCTTT. Using reference TRBV5-6 and TRBJ1-1 for the parts outside the CDR3, the full variable domain is DAGVTQSPTHLIKTRGQQVTLRCSPKSGHDTVSWYQQALGQGPQFIFQYYEEEERQRGNFPDRFSGHQFPNYSSELNVNALLLGDSALYLCASSSRDRVPEAFFGQGTRLTVV.

This chain joins TRBV30 and TRBJ2-7, with 10 bases matching TRBD1. J gave up 3 bases and V 3 bases, and 11 bases lay outside the gene matches. CDR1 GTSNPN and CDR2 SVGIG come from the germline V gene (reference sequence). The length of the CDR3 is 16 residues. The CDR3 coding sequence is TGTGCCTGGAGCCGGACAGGACAGGGGGTAGTCTACGAGCAGTACTTC. As protein: CAWSRTGQGVVYEQYF. Drawing the rest from reference TRBV30 and TRBJ2-7, the complete variable domain is SQTIHQWPATLVQPVGSPLSLECTVEGTSNPNLYWYRQAAGRGLQLLFYSVGIGQISSEVPQNLSASRPQDRQFILSSKKLLLSDSGFYLCAWSRTGQGVVYEQYFGPGTRLTVT.

This chain uses TRBV6-1 with TRBJ1-2; D ambiguous. The CDR3 has 13 residues. Per the germline V gene, CDR1 is MNHNS and CDR2 is SASEGT. Trimming shortened V by 2 bases and J by 5 bases, and 9 bases separated the two germline ends. CDR3 bases: TGTGCCAGCAGTGAAAGCGGCTTTTATGGCTACACCTTC. Translation: CASSESGFYGYTF.

This clone was recorded a few times. This chain links TRBV19 with TRBJ1-1, with D perhaps matching TRBD1 (6 bases). The CDR3 extends over 12 amino acids. Between the trimmed V and J ends, which lost 5 bases and 6 bases, there was a span of 10 bases. In germline, CDR1 is LNHDA, CDR2 SQIVND (reference sequence). Here the CDR3 reads CASSVQGSEAFF. The CDR3 DNA reads TGTGCCAGTAGTGTACAGGGATCTGAAGCTTTCTTT.

The gene calls are TRBV5-6 and TRBJ1-5, with no clear D. The CDR3 is made up of 13 amino acids. Between the trimmed V and J ends, which lost 4 bases and 0 bases, there was a span of 5 bases. Germline CDR1 is SGHDT and CDR2 is YYEEEE. The CDR3 spells CASSLNSNQPQHF. The CDR3 DNA sequence: TGTGCCAGCAGCCTTAATAGCAATCAGCCCCAGCATTTT.

A few counts support this clone. The V call is TRBV27, the J call TRBJ1-2, with D perhaps TRBD1 (6 bases). Germline CDR1 reads MNHEY; CDR2 reads SMNVEV (reference sequence). The CDR3 sequence is 15 residues long. V lost 2 bases to trimming and J lost 4 bases, with 14 bases between them. The CDR3 nucleotides read TGTGCCAGCAGTTTAAGCCAGGGACATATCTATGGCTACACCTTC. It specifies CASSLSQGHIYGYTF.

This chain uses TRBV19 with TRBJ2-2; D is unclear. Germline assignment: CDR1 LNHDA and CDR2 SQIVND (reference sequence). CDR3 size: 14 residues. Trimming removed 10 bases at V and 0 bases at J, with 12 bases between. The chain's CDR3 is CATFGLANTGELFF. In DNA form, the CDR3 reads TGTGCCACCTTTGGCCTCGCGAACACCGGGGAGCTGTTTTTT.

The rearrangement links TRBV5-1 to TRBJ1-1; maybe TRBD1 (5 bases). Trimming pared 0 bases from V and 10 bases from J, leaving 13 bases between. Germline CDR1 and CDR2: SGHRS and YFSETQ. The CDR3 is 13 amino acids. In nucleotides, the CDR3 is TGCGCCAGCAGCTTGGCAGGGTTTAGTAGAGCTTTCTTT. Translated: CASSLAGFSRAFF.

This clone was seen a single time. V and J are TRBV28 and TRBJ2-1; D is undetermined. Germline lookup yields CDR1 MDHEN and CDR2 SYDVKM. The ends were cut back, 6 bases at V and 0 bases at J, with 12 bases in the middle. This CDR3 spans 15 amino acids. Written as DNA, the CDR3 is TGTGCCAGCAGGTCTACGGGTGGCTCCTACAATGAGCAGTTCTTC. As protein: CASRSTGGSYNEQFF.

The rearrangement joins TRBV5-1 to TRBJ2-3; 15 bases match TRBD2. The germline V gene encodes CDR1 SGHRS and CDR2 YFSETQ. Germline trimming cut 3 bases from V and 6 bases from J; bases unmatched to any gene: 8. This CDR3 is built from 17 residues. This chain's CDR3 is CASSWPGLAGGRDTQYF. The CDR3 DNA follows: TGCGCCAGCAGCTGGCCGGGACTAGCGGGGGGCAGGGATACGCAGTATTTT.

The chain employs TRBV19 and TRBJ1-5; D is unresolved. CDR3 length: 13 residues. In germline, CDR1 is LNHDA, CDR2 SQIVND (reference sequence). With 6 bases removed from V and 4 bases from J, the gap between germline ends came to 10 bases. The CDR3 loop reads CASSRDRNQPQHF. DNA for the CDR3: TGTGCCAGTAGCCGGGATAGGAATCAGCCCCAGCATTTT.

V is TRBV7-9 and J is TRBJ2-1; 9 bases are shared with TRBD2. The length of the CDR3 is 17 residues. The germline V gene has CDR1 SEHNR and CDR2 FQNEAQ (reference sequence). Trimming at V came to 5 bases and at J to 0 bases, leaving 8 bases not matched to a gene. CDR3 nucleotide sequence: TGTGCCAGCAGCGGTCGGACTAGCGCTAGCTCCTACAATGAGCAGTTCTTC. It translates to CASSGRTSASSYNEQFF.

The CDR3 DNA sequence: TGTGCCAGCAGCCCCCTTGGGGCGGGAGGGTCGGAGCAGTTCTTC. Translation: CASSPLGAGGSEQFF. V usage is TRBV13 and J usage is TRBJ2-1; 9 bases align to TRBD2. The CDR3 contains 15 residues. J lost 10 bases, V lost 5 bases, and 12 bases had no gene match. Germline V gene data show CDR1 as PRHDT and CDR2 as FYEKMQ (reference sequence).

The V call is TRBV11-2, the J call TRBJ1-2, with D perhaps matching TRBD1 (5 bases). V shed 2 bases and J shed 8 bases, with 27 bases lying between them. The germline gives CDR1 SGHAT, CDR2 FQNNGV. The CDR3 spans 18 residues. In nucleotides, the CDR3 is TGTGCCAGCAGCTTAAGGGGTGTGGGCAGGTCGGAGAGTCTCGGCTACACCTTC. As protein: CASSLRGVGRSESLGYTF.

This chain uses TRBV13 with TRBJ2-1; 9 bases line up with TRBD2. The CDR3 is 16 residues long. The V and J ends lost 5 bases and 8 bases, in that order; junction bases with no gene match: 13. Germline loops: CDR1 PRHDT, CDR2 FYEKMQ (reference sequence). CDR3 sequence reads: CASSPPTAGGEHEQFF. The CDR3 nucleotides are TGTGCCAGCAGCCCCCCAACAGCGGGGGGCGAGCATGAGCAGTTCTTC. Full variable domain (missing parts from reference TRBV13 and TRBJ2-1): AAGVIQSPRHLIKEKRETATLKCYPIPRHDTVYWYQQGPGQDPQFLISFYEKMQSDKGSIPDRFSAQQFSDYHSELNMSSLELGDSALYFCASSPPTAGGEHEQFFGPGTRLTVL.

A single count supports this clone. The rearrangement joins TRBV19 to TRBJ2-1; 7 bases map to TRBD2. In germline, CDR1 is LNHDA, CDR2 SQIVND (reference sequence). After removal of 2 bases from V and 3 bases from J, the junction contained 13 bases not matched to a gene. The CDR3 covers 18 residues. CDR3 loop: CASSIQGSSGALYNEQFF. DNA of the CDR3: TGTGCCAGTAGTATACAGGGCTCTAGCGGAGCCCTCTACAATGAGCAGTTCTTC.

The chain links TRBV29-1 to TRBJ2-7; 12 positions match TRBD2. This CDR3 spans 13 amino acids. The germline CDR1 and CDR2 sequences are SQVTM and ANQGSEA. The J segment lost 11 bases and the V segment lost 2 bases, leaving 7 bases of the junction unmatched. CDR3 amino acids: CSVEKATSGSKYF. In nucleotides, the CDR3 is TGCAGCGTTGAAAAGGCGACTAGCGGGAGTAAGTACTTC.